A single sample is the source of the 29 T cell receptor beta chains below, sequenced in a study of blood T cell repertoires in COVID-19. Clones were read by immunoSEQ multiplex PCR, and TCRdb kept only the in-frame ones, dropping some. The sample includes around 300,000 clones, roughly 85% of them seen just once. Sequencing input: peripheral blood. These receptors were obtained from a human donor in a cohort sampled during active COVID-19.

A note on this clone: The sample contains more than one DNA sequence encoding this CDR3. The chain links TRBV27 to TRBJ2-7, with 9 bases aligning to TRBD1. V dropped 5 bases and J dropped 4; count of bases not matched to a gene: 9. The CDR3 has 15 residues. Germline CDR1 reads MNHEY; CDR2 reads SMNVEV (reference sequence). CDR3 in amino acids: CASSLTGTGRYEQYF. The DNA for the CDR3 is TGTGCCAGCAGTCTAACCGGGACAGGGAGATACGAGCAGTACTTC.

V gene TRBV7-9 combines with J gene TRBJ1-4; TRBD1 aligns across 8 bases. CDR3 size: 15 residues. CDR1 and CDR2 (germline): SEHNR, FQNEAQ (reference sequence). Trimming cost V 1 base and J 8 bases; bases outside gene matches: 6. The CDR3 protein is CASSLGQGAREKLFF. The CDR3 DNA sequence: TGTGCCAGCAGCTTAGGGCAGGGGGCTAGGGAAAAACTGTTTTTT. The entire variable domain, with the rest obtained from reference TRBV7-9 and TRBJ1-4, is as follows: DTGVSQNPRHKITKRGQNVTFRCDPISEHNRLYWYRQTLGQGPEFLTYFQNEAQLEKSRLLSDRFSAERPKGSFSTLEIQRTEQGDSAMYLCASSLGQGAREKLFFGSGTQLSVL.

The chain employs TRBV4-1 and TRBJ1-3; no definite D call. Trimming cost V 0 bases and J 2 bases, with 5 bases left between them. There are 14 residues in the CDR3. CDR1 and CDR2 from the germline V gene are MGHRA and YSYEKL. CDR3 protein: CASSQEEAGNTIYF. CDR3 DNA: TGCGCCAGCAGCCAAGAAGAGGCTGGAAACACCATATATTTT.

The chain joins TRBV7-9 to TRBJ2-7; D remains ambiguous. This CDR3 spans 13 amino acids. Between the trimmed V and J ends, which lost 1 base and 6 bases, there was a span of 10 bases. Germline V gives CDR1 SEHNR, CDR2 FQNEAQ (reference sequence). CDR3 bases: TGTGCCAGCAGCTTAGGACGGGTGGCCGAGCAGTACTTC. Protein sequence: CASSLGRVAEQYF. Based on the CDR3 plus reference TRBV7-9 and TRBJ2-7, the full variable domain is DTGVSQNPRHKITKRGQNVTFRCDPISEHNRLYWYRQTLGQGPEFLTYFQNEAQLEKSRLLSDRFSAERPKGSFSTLEIQRTEQGDSAMYLCASSLGRVAEQYFGPGTRLTVT.

The V gene is TRBV6-5, the J gene TRBJ1-2; D not certain. Trimming took 3 bases from V and 4 from J, leaving 15 bases between them. CDR3 length: 15 amino acids. Germline CDR1 MNHEY, CDR2 SVGAGI. CDR3 bases: TGTGCCAGCAGTTATGGAACAGAGGGCCTCTATGGCTACACCTTC. Its protein product is CASSYGTEGLYGYTF.

Of note for this clone: The same CDR3 is also encoded by other DNA sequences in this sample. J is TRBJ1-4 and V is TRBV12-5; 10 nucleotides align to TRBD1. Germline trimming cut 6 bases from V and 6 bases from J; bases unmatched to any gene: 4. This CDR3 has 14 residues. Germline V lookup: CDR1 LGHNT, CDR2 FRNRAP. DNA of the CDR3: TGTGCTAGTGGCCTCGGGACAGGGGATGAAAAACTGTTTTTT. Its translation: CASGLGTGDEKLFF.

The rearrangement uses TRBV24-1 and TRBJ2-3; 9 positions agree with TRBD1. Germline V gene lookup returns CDR1 KGHDR and CDR2 SFDVKD. This CDR3 is built from 15 residues. Trimming removed 4 bases from V and 1 base from J; junction bases left unmatched: 2. CDR3: CATSDRTGGTDTQYF. Written as DNA, the CDR3 is TGTGCCACCAGTGACCGGACAGGGGGCACAGATACGCAGTATTTT.

The V and J genes are TRBV20-1 and TRBJ2-7; tentative D call: TRBD1 (6 bases). The CDR3 spans 11 residues. Trimming removed 6 bases from V and 5 bases from J, with 11 bases in between. The germline CDR1 and CDR2 sequences are DFQATT and SNEGSKA (reference sequence). CDR3 bases: TGCAGTGCCACCACAGGGAACGAGCAGTACTTC. Translating it yields CSATTGNEQYF.

CDR3 DNA: TGTGCCAGTAGTACCAGGCACGTGACAGCTAACTATGGCTACACCTTC. It specifies CASSTRHVTANYGYTF. J is TRBJ1-2 and V is TRBV19; maybe TRBD1 (5 bases). V was trimmed by 4 bases and J by 0 bases, leaving 15 bases between them. Germline CDR1 and CDR2: LNHDA and SQIVND (reference sequence). The CDR3 is 16 residues long. Supplemented by reference TRBV19 and TRBJ1-2, the full variable domain reads DGGITQSPKYLFRKEGQNVTLSCEQNLNHDAMYWYRQDPGQGLRLIYYSQIVNDFQKGDIAEGYSVSREKKESFPLTVTSAQKNPTAFYLCASSTRHVTANYGYTFGSGTRLTVV.

In nucleotides, the CDR3 is TGTGCCAGCAGTTTCAGCGGACAGGCGAACACTGAAGCTTTCTTT. Translated: CASSFSGQANTEAFF. The V and J genes are TRBV27 and TRBJ1-1, with 7 bases fitting TRBD1. The CDR3 spans 15 residues. J was trimmed by 1 base and V by 3 bases; bases with no gene match: 5. Germline V gene lookup returns CDR1 MNHEY and CDR2 SMNVEV (reference sequence).

The gene calls are TRBV18 and TRBJ1-4; D gene uncertain. CDR3 length: 14 residues. V was trimmed by 1 base and J by 5 bases, leaving 8 bases between them. Germline assignment: CDR1 KGHSH and CDR2 LQKENI. CDR3 region: CASSPRPGNEKLFF. CDR3 coding DNA: TGTGCCAGCTCACCACGGCCCGGGAATGAAAAACTGTTTTTT.

This clone was detected a few times. This sequence joins TRBV30 and TRBJ2-3; TRBD2 might be the D (6 bases). The germline V gene has CDR1 GTSNPN and CDR2 SVGIG (reference sequence). Deletions cut 6 bases from V and 1 base from J, with 8 bases between. This CDR3 region has 12 residues. The CDR3, as DNA: TGTGCCTGCACGGGAGGCACAGATACGCAGTATTTT. Translated, it gives CACTGGTDTQYF.

The chain couples TRBV24-1 to TRBJ1-3; TRBD1 agrees at 7 bases. CDR1 and CDR2 (germline): KGHDR, SFDVKD. J was trimmed by 3 bases and V by 2 bases; bases with no gene match: 6. The CDR3 contains 16 residues. Here the CDR3 reads CATSDSGQFHGNTIYF. The CDR3 coding sequence is TGTGCCACCAGTGATTCGGGACAGTTTCATGGAAACACCATATATTTT.

The J gene is TRBJ1-2, the V gene TRBV5-4; 11 bases are shared with TRBD1. The CDR3 is made up of 16 amino acids. The germline CDR1 and CDR2 sequences are SGHNT and YYREEE (reference sequence). J lost 8 bases, V lost 4 bases, and 13 bases had no gene match. The CDR3 DNA follows: TGTGCCAGCAGCCCTAAAAACACCGGGACAGGGGGAGGCTACACCTTC. Protein sequence: CASSPKNTGTGGGYTF. Full variable domain (remainder filled in from reference TRBV5-4 and TRBJ1-2): ETGVTQSPTHLIKTRGQQVTLRCSSQSGHNTVSWYQQALGQGPQFIFQYYREEENGRGNFPPRFSGLQFPNYSSELNVNALELDDSALYLCASSPKNTGTGGGYTFGSGTRLTVV.

In DNA, the CDR3 is TGTGCCAGCACCCTAGGGGGACTAGTCACCTACGAGCAGTACTTC. This gives the protein CASTLGGLVTYEQYF. The chain joins TRBV5-6 to TRBJ2-7; 8 bases align to TRBD2. Germline CDR1 and CDR2: SGHDT and YYEEEE. This CDR3 has 15 residues. V shed 6 bases, J shed 2 bases, and the junction held 10 bases outside the gene matches.

The rearrangement links TRBV2 to TRBJ2-7; D may be TRBD2 (6 bases). Trimming removed 0 bases from V and 3 bases from J, with 9 bases in between. Germline values: CDR1 SNHLY, CDR2 FYNNEI. This CDR3 contains 14 residues. CDR3 in amino acids: CASSEAGGIYEQYF. Written as DNA, the CDR3 is TGTGCCAGCAGTGAAGCGGGGGGAATCTACGAGCAGTACTTC.

Of note for this clone: The same CDR3 also results from other DNA sequences found in this sample. The V and J genes are TRBV9 and TRBJ1-1, with unresolved D. The CDR3 is made up of 13 amino acids. Germline CDR1 reads SGDLS; CDR2 reads YYNGEE. Trimming cost V 0 bases and J 5 bases, with 8 bases left between them. The CDR3 is CASSVGGRTEAFF. CDR3 nucleotide sequence: TGTGCCAGCAGCGTAGGAGGTAGGACTGAAGCTTTCTTT.

This chain joins TRBV4-2 and TRBJ2-1, with 8 positions matching TRBD1. Trimming removed 1 base from V and 9 bases from J; junction bases left unmatched: 5. The CDR3 length is 14 residues. The V gene's germline CDR1 is LGHNA and CDR2 YNFKEQ. CDR3 DNA sequence: TGTGCCAGCAGCCAAGGGCAGGGGGCGGCTGAGCAGTTCTTC. It specifies CASSQGQGAAEQFF.

This chain uses TRBV27 with TRBJ2-1, with D unresolved. This CDR3 has 13 amino acids. Germline values: CDR1 MNHEY, CDR2 SMNVEV (reference sequence). Trimming stripped 4 bases from V and 0 bases from J, with 4 bases between. DNA for the CDR3: TGTGCCAGCAGTTCGAGCTCCTACAATGAGCAGTTCTTC. This codes for CASSSSSYNEQFF.

The rearrangement uses TRBV7-7 and TRBJ2-2, with a possible D match to TRBD1 (5 bases). V was cut by 4 bases and J by 3 bases, with 9 bases left in between. The CDR3 is 14 residues long. Germline values: CDR1 SSHAT, CDR2 FNYEAQ (reference sequence). Written as DNA, the CDR3 is TGTGCCAGCAGCTGGGGCGTGGACACCGGGGAGCTGTTTTTT. It yields the protein CASSWGVDTGELFF.

This sequence joins TRBV27 and TRBJ2-7; TRBD2 might be the D (5 bases). Germline CDR1 and CDR2: MNHEY and SMNVEV (reference sequence). The germline V and J ends were trimmed by 2 bases and 0 bases, with 5 bases remaining between them. The CDR3 totals 13 residues. The CDR3 DNA reads TGTGCCAGCAGTTTAACTAGCTCCTACGAGCAGTACTTC. Translating it yields CASSLTSSYEQYF.

In its sample, this clone was seen many times. The chain is built from TRBV25-1 and TRBJ2-6, with D uncertain. Trimming pared 1 base from V and 2 bases from J, leaving 6 bases between. The CDR3 contains 15 residues. Germline CDR1 is MGHDK and CDR2 is SYGVNS. The CDR3 sequence: CASSESSAGANVLTF. Here the CDR3 DNA reads TGTGCCAGCAGTGAATCCAGCGCTGGGGCCAACGTCCTGACTTTC.

This rearrangement joins TRBV2 to TRBJ1-1, with 11 nucleotides matching TRBD1. The CDR3 runs 16 residues. V was pared by 6 bases and J by 5 bases, with 11 bases of the junction left unmatched. Germline CDR1 SNHLY, CDR2 FYNNEI. The CDR3 nucleotides are TGTGCCAGCAGAACTGGACAGGGGGCAGCGGGGACTGAAGCTTTCTTT. Its protein product is CASRTGQGAAGTEAFF. Supplemented by reference TRBV2 and TRBJ1-1, the full variable domain reads EPEVTQTPSHQVTQMGQEVILRCVPISNHLYFYWYRQILGQKVEFLVSFYNNEISEKSEIFDDQFSVERPDGSNFTLKIRSTKLEDSAMYFCASRTGQGAAGTEAFFGQGTRLTVV.

The genes are TRBV7-9 and TRBJ1-2, with TRBD1 as a possible D gene (6 bases). V gave up 0 bases and J gave up 0 bases, with 11 bases separating them. The CDR3 is made up of 16 amino acids. From germline, CDR1 is SEHNR and CDR2 FQNEAQ (reference sequence). The CDR3 loop reads CASSLAPGATNYGYTF. CDR3 nucleotides: TGTGCCAGCAGCTTAGCACCAGGGGCGACTAACTATGGCTACACCTTC.

This chain connects TRBV14 to TRBJ2-7, with a tentative D call TRBD2 (5 bases). Germline V CDR1 and CDR2: SGHDN, FVKESK. CDR3 length equals 15 residues. V was trimmed by 1 base and J by 2 bases, leaving 12 bases between them. Written as DNA, the CDR3 is TGTGCCAGCAGCCAAGGGCTAGCCCCCCCCTACGAGCAGTACTTC. Its translation is CASSQGLAPPYEQYF. The full variable domain, rest sourced from reference TRBV14 and TRBJ2-7, is EAGVTQFPSHSVIEKGQTVTLRCDPISGHDNLYWYRRVMGKEIKFLLHFVKESKQDESGMPNNRFLAERTGGTYSTLKVQPAELEDSGVYFCASSQGLAPPYEQYFGPGTRLTVT.

The V and J genes are TRBV29-1 and TRBJ2-3; D possibly corresponds to TRBD2 (5 bases). The germline V gene encodes CDR1 SQVTM and CDR2 ANQGSEA. V gave up 4 bases and J gave up 7 bases, with 6 bases separating them. The CDR3 is 10 residues long. This CDR3 reads CSVAGNTQYF. In nucleotides, the CDR3 is TGCAGCGTTGCGGGGAATACGCAGTATTTT.

CDR3 DNA: TGTGCCAGTGCACAGGGACGGAGAGTGGGCAATCAGCCCCAGCATTTT. This gives the protein CASAQGRRVGNQPQHF. This chain links TRBV19 with TRBJ1-5, with D possibly matching TRBD1 (6 bases). The CDR3 length is 16 residues. Deletions cut 8 bases from V and 2 bases from J, with 19 bases between. The germline gives CDR1 LNHDA, CDR2 SQIVND (reference sequence).

The chain links TRBV13 to TRBJ1-1, with a possible D match to TRBD1 (5 bases). CDR1 is PRHDT, CDR2 FYEKMQ, per germline (reference sequence). This CDR3 comprises 16 residues. The V and J ends lost 8 bases and 4 bases respectively, with 23 bases between them. The CDR3 here is CASLQGPGVIGTEAFF. The CDR3 region has the DNA TGTGCCAGCCTCCAAGGGCCGGGGGTAATAGGCACTGAAGCTTTCTTT. Filled out from reference TRBV13 and TRBJ1-1, the complete variable domain reads AAGVIQSPRHLIKEKRETATLKCYPIPRHDTVYWYQQGPGQDPQFLISFYEKMQSDKGSIPDRFSAQQFSDYHSELNMSSLELGDSALYFCASLQGPGVIGTEAFFGQGTRLTVV.

The chain combines TRBV30 with TRBJ1-1; weak D call: TRBD1 (5 bases). The germline V gene has CDR1 GTSNPN and CDR2 SVGIG (reference sequence). With 3 bases removed from V and 1 base from J, the gap between germline ends came to 12 bases. The CDR3 is made up of 14 amino acids. CDR3: CAWRGDFWNTEAFF. The DNA for the CDR3 is TGTGCCTGGAGGGGGGACTTCTGGAACACTGAAGCTTTCTTT.